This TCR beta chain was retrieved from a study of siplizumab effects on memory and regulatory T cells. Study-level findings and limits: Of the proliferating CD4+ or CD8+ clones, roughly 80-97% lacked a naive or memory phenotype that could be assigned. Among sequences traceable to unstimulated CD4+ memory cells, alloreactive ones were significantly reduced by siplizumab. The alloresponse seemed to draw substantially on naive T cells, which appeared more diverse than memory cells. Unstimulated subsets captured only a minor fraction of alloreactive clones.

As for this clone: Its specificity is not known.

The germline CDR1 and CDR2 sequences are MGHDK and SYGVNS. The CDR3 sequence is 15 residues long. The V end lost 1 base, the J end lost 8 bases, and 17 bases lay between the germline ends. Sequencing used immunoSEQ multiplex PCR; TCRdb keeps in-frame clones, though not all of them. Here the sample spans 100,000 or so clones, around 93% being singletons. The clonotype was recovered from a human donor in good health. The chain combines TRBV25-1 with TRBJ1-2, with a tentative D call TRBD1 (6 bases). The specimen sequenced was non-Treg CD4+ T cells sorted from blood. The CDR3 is CASSELQGRVEGYTF. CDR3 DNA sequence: TGTGCCAGCAGTGAATTGCAGGGGAGGGTAGAAGGCTACACCTTC.